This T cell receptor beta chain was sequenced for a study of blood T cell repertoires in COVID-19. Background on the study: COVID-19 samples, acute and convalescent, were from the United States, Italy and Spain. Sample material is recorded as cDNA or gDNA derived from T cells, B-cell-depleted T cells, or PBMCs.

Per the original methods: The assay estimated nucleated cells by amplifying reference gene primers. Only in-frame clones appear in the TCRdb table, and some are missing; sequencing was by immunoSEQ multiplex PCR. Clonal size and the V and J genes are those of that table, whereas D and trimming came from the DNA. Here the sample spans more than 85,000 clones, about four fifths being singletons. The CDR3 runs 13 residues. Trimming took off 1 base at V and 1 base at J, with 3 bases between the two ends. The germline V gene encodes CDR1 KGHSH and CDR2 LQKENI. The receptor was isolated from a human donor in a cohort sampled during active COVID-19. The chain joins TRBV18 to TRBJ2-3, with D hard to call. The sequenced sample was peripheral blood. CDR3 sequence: CASSPRGTDTQYF. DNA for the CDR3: TGTGCCAGCTCACCACGAGGCACAGATACGCAGTATTTT.